Here is one T cell receptor beta chain with its context. This entry is derived from a study of blood T cell repertoires in COVID-19. Authors' analysis steps: Amplification of reference gene primers was used by the study to estimate nucleated cell counts. This table comes from immunoSEQ multiplex PCR, and its TCRdb copy is limited to in-frame clones, with some not included. V and J calls and clone size follow that table, whereas D and trimming were derived from the DNA. Here the sample spans about 150,000 clones, over 65% being singletons. The CDR3 contains 13 residues. V lost 0 bases and J lost 5, with 8 bases in between.

Sequencing was done on a sample of peripheral blood. V is TRBV5-3 and J is TRBJ2-5; D perhaps matches TRBD2 (5 bases). TRBV5-3 is identified as an open reading frame with a role that is uncertain. The receptor was derived from an elderly man with acute or convalescent COVID-19. This CDR3 reads CARSLARGETQYF. CDR3 nucleotides: TGTGCCAGAAGCTTGGCCCGAGGGGAGACCCAGTACTTC.